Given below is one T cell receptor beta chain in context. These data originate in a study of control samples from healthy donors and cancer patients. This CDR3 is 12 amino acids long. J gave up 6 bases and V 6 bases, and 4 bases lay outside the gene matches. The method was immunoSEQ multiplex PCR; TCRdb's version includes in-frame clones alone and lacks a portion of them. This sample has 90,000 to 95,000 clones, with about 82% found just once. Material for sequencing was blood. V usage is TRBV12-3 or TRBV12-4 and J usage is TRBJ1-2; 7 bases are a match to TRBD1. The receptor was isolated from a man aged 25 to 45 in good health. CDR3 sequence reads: CASSGTADGYTF. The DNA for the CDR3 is TGTGCCAGCAGCGGGACAGCGGATGGCTACACCTTC.